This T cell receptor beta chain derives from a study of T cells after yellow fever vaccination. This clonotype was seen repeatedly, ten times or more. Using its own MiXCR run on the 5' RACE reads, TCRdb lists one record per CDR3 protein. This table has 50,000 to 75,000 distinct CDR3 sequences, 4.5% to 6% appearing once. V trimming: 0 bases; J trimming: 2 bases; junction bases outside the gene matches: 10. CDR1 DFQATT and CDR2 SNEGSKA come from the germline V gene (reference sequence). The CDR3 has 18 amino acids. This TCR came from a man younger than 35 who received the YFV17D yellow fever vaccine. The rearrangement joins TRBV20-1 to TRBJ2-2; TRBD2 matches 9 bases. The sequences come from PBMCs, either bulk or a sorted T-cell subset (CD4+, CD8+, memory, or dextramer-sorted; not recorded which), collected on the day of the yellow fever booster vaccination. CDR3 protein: CSARDTSRGGRNTGELFF. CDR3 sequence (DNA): TGCAGTGCTAGAGATACATCGCGGGGGGGCCGAAACACCGGGGAGCTGTTTTTT.